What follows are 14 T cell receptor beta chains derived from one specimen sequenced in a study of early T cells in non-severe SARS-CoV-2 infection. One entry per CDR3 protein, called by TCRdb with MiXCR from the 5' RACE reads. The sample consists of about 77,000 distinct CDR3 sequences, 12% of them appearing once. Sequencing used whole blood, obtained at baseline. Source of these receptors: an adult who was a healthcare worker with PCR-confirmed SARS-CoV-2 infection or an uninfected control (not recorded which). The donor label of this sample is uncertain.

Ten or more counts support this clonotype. The CDR3 bases are TGTGCCAGCTCACCACCGATCATCGGGGGGCAAGCTTTCTTT. It specifies CASSPPIIGGQAFF. The chain recombines TRBV18 with TRBJ1-1, with a weak D call TRBD1 (6 bases). The germline V gene has CDR1 KGHSH and CDR2 LQKENI. The V end was cut by 0 bases, the J end by 9 bases, with 14 bases between. The CDR3 sequence is 14 residues long. Full variable domain (missing parts from reference TRBV18 and TRBJ1-1): NAGVMQNPRHLVRRRGQEARLRCSPMKGHSHVYWYRQLPEEGLKFMVYLQKENIIDESGMPKERFSAEFPKEGPSILRIQQVVRGDSAAYFCASSPPIIGGQAFFGQGTRLTVV.

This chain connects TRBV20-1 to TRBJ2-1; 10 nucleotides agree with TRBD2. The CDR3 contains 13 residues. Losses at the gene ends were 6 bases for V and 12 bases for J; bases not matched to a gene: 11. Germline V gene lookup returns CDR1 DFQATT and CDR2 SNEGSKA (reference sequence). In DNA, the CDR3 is TGCAGTGCCCACTTGGTACTAGCGGGATCGCAGTTCTTC. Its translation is CSAHLVLAGSQFF.

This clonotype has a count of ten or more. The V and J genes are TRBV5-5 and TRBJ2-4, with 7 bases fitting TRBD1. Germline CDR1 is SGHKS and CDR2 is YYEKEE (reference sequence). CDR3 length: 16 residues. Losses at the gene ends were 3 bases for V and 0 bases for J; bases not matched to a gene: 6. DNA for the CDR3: TGTGCCAGCAGCTATAACCGACAGGGAGCCAAAAACATTCAGTACTTC. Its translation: CASSYNRQGAKNIQYF.

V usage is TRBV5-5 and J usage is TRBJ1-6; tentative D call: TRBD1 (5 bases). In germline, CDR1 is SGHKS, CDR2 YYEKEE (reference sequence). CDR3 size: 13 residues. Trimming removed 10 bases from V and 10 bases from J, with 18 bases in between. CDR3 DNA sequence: TGTGCCGTACCACGGGGGATAGGGTCACCCCTCCACTTT. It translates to CAVPRGIGSPLHF.

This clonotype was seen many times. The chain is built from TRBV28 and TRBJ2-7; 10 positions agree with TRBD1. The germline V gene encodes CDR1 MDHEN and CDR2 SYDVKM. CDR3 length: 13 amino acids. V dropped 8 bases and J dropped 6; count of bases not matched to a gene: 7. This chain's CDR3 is CASRGQGEGEQYF. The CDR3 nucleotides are TGTGCCAGCCGCGGACAGGGGGAGGGCGAGCAGTACTTC.

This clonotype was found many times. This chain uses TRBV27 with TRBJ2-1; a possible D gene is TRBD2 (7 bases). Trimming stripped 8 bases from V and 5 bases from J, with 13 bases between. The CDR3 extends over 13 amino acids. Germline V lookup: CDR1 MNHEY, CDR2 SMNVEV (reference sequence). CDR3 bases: TGTGCCAGCGGGGGGGCCAAGCACAATGAGCAGTTCTTC. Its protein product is CASGGAKHNEQFF.

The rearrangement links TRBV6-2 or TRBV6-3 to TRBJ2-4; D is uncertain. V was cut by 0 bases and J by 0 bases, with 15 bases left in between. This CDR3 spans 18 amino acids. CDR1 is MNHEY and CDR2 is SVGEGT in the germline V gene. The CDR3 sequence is CASSYSFGQMQAKNIQYF. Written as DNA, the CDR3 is TGTGCCAGCAGTTACTCGTTTGGGCAGATGCAAGCCAAAAACATTCAGTACTTC.

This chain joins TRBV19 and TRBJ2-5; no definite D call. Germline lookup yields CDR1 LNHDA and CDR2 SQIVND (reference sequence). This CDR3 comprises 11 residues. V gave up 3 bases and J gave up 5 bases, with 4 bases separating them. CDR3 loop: CASSMGETQYF. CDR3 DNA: TGTGCCAGTAGTATGGGTGAGACCCAGTACTTC.

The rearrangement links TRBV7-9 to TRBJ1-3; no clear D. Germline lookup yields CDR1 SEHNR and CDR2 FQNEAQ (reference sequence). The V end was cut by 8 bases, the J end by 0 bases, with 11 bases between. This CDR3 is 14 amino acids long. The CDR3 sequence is CASQMGASGNTIYF. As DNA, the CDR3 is TGTGCCAGCCAGATGGGCGCCTCTGGAAACACCATATATTTT.

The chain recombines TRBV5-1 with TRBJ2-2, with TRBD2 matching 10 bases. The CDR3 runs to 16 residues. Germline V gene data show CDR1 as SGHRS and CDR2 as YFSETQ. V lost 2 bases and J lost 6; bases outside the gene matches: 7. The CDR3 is CASSFFGLAASGELFF. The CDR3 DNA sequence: TGCGCCAGCAGCTTTTTTGGACTAGCGGCGTCCGGGGAGCTGTTTTTT.

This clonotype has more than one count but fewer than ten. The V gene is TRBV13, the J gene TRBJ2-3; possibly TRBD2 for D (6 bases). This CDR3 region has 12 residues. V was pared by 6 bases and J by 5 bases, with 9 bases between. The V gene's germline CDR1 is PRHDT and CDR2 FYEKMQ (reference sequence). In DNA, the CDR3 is TGTGCCAGCAGTTTCGGGGGAGATACGCAGTATTTT. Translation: CASSFGGDTQYF.

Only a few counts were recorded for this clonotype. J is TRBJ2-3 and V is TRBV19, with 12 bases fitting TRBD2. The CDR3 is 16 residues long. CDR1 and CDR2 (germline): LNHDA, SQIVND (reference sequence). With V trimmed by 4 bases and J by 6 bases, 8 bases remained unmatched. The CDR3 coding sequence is TGTGCCAGTAGTAAGCCTAGCGGGGGGGCCACGGATACGCAGTATTTT. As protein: CASSKPSGGATDTQYF.

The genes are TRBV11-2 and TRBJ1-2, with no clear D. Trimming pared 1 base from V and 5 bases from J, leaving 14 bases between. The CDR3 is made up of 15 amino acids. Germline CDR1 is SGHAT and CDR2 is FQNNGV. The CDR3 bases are TGTGCCAGCAGCTTAGTGCTAGGCGTCGGGTATGGCTACACCTTC. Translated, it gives CASSLVLGVGYGYTF.

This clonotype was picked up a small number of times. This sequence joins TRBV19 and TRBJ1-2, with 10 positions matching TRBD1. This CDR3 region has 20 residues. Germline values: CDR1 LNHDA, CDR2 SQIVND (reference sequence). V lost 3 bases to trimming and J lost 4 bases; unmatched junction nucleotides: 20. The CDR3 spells CASSILPRPGQGRPFYGYTF. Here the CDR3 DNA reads TGTGCCAGTAGTATTCTACCGCGCCCGGGACAGGGGAGGCCCTTCTATGGCTACACCTTC. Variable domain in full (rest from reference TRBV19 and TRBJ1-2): DGGITQSPKYLFRKEGQNVTLSCEQNLNHDAMYWYRQDPGQGLRLIYYSQIVNDFQKGDIAEGYSVSREKKESFPLTVTSAQKNPTAFYLCASSILPRPGQGRPFYGYTFGSGTRLTVV.